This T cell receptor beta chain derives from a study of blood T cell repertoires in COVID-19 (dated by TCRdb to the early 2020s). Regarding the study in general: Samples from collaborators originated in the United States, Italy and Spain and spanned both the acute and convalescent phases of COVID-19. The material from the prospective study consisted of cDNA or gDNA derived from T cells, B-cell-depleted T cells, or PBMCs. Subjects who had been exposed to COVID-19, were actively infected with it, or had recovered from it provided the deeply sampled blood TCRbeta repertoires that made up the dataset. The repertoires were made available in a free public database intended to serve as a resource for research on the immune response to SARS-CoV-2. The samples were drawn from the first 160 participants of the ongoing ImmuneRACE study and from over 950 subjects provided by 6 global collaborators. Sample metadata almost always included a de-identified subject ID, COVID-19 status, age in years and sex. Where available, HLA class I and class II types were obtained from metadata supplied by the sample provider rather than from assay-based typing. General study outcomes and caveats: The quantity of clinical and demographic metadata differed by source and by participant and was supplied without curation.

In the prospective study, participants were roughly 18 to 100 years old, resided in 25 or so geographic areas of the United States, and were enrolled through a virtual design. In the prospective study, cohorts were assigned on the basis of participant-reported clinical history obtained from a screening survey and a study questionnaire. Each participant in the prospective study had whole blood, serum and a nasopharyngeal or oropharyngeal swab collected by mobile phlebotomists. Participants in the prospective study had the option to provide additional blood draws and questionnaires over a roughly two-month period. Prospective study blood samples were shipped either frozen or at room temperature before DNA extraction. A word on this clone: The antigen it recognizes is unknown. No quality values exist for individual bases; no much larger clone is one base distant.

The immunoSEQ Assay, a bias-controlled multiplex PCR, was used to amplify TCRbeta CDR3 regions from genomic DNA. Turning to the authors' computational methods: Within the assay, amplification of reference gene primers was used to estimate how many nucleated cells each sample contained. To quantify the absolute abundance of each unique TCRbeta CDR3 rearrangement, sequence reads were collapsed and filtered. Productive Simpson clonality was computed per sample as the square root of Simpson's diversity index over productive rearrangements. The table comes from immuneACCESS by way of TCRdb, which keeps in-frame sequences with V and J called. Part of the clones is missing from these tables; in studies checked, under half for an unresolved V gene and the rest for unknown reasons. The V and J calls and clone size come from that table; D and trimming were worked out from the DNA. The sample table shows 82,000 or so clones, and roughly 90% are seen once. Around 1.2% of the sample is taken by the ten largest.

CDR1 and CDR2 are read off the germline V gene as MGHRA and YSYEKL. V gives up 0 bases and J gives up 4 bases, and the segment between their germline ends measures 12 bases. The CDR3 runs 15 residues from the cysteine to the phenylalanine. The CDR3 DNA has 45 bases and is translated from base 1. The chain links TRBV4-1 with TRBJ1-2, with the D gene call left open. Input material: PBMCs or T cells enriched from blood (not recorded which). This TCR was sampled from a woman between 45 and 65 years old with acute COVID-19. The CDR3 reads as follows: CASSQDGPAFYGYTF. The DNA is TGCGCCAGCAGCCAAGATGGGCCAGCCTTCTATGGCTACACCTTC.